This TCR beta chain was sequenced during a study of memory CD4+ T cells and cytomegalovirus serostatus. This clone was picked up a small number of times. The germline CDR1 and CDR2 sequences are SNHLY and FYNNEI. CDR3 length: 12 amino acids. V shed 3 bases and J shed 3 bases, with 6 bases lying between them. Single viable CD3+CD4+CD8-CD45RO+ cells were sorted as the memory CD4+ T cells. Produced via immunoSEQ multiplex PCR; TCRdb's table is partial and in-frame only. The sample comprises about 62,000 clones, 76% of which are singletons, and approximately 4.8% rests with the top ten. The receptor was derived from an adult in good health and CMV-seropositive. The specimen was memory CD4+ T cells from blood. The chain links TRBV2 to TRBJ2-7; no clear D. CDR3: CASSDGGYEQYF. The CDR3 nucleotides are TGTGCCAGCAGTGATGGTGGCTACGAGCAGTACTTC. The whole variable domain, filled in from reference TRBV2 and TRBJ2-7, reads EPEVTQTPSHQVTQMGQEVILRCVPISNHLYFYWYRQILGQKVEFLVSFYNNEISEKSEIFDDQFSVERPDGSNFTLKIRSTKLEDSAMYFCASSDGGYEQYFGPGTRLTVT.